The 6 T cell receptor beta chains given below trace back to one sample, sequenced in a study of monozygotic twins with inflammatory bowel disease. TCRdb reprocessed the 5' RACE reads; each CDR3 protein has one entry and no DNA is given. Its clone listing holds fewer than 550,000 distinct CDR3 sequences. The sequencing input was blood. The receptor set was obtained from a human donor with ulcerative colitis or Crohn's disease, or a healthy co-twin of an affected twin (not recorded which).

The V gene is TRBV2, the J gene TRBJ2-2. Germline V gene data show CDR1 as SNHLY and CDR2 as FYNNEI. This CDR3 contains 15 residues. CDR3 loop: CASSEFTEDTGELFF.

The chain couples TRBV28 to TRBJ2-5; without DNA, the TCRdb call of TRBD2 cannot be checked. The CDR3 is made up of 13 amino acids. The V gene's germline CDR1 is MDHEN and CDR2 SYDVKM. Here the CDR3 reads CASSLGHSGAQYF.

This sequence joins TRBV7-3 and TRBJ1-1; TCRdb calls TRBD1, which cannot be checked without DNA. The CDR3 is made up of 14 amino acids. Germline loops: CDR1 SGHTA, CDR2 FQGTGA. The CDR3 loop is CASSPGTQNTEAFF.

The CDR3 loop is CASSLGARQPQHF. J is TRBJ1-5 and V is TRBV6-2 or TRBV6-3; the TCRdb call, TRBD1, lacks DNA for checking. Germline lookup yields CDR1 MNHEY and CDR2 SVGEGT. The CDR3 has 13 residues.

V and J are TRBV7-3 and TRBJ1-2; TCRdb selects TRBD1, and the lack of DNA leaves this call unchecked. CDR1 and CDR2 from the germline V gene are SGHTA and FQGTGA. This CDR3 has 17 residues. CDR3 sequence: CASSLHPRDQGSYGYTF.

CDR3 in amino acids: CASSQENSNTGELFF. The chain links TRBV4-3 to TRBJ2-2. The CDR3 extends over 15 amino acids. Germline lookup yields CDR1 LGHNA and CDR2 YSLEER.